This TCR beta chain was identified during a study of tumor-infiltrating lymphocytes in primary liver carcinoma. The CDR3 has 12 residues. Germline assignment: CDR1 SGHVS and CDR2 FQNEAQ. The V end lost 7 bases, the J end lost 4 bases, and 11 bases lay between the germline ends. Co-extracting RNA and DNA was done with roughly 17-34 mg of unsorted bulk tissue as input. HBV chronically infected the treatment-naive patients. Researchers generated TCR beta cDNA from roughly 510 ng of total RNA, relying on a constant-region primer. Libraries of TCR beta came from three nested multiplex PCR rounds with slightly modified ARM-PCR. It was with TRBV1-TRBV30 forward primers and a C-beta reverse primer that the first two PCR rounds were run, at about 10 cycles each. MiXCR was run by TCRdb on the multiplex PCR reads, yielding one entry per CDR3 protein. There are roughly 100,000 distinct CDR3 sequences in the sample; roughly 80% occur only once, and more than 15% lies in the top ten.

The V call is TRBV7-8, the J call TRBJ2-7; D is unresolved. The sequencing input was liver tumor tissue from sampling region 3. The sample's subset: tumor region T3, left-lateral pole. The clonotype was recovered from a man aged 35-49 years with primary liver carcinoma and hepatitis B virus infection. Here the CDR3 DNA reads TGTGCCAGCAACTCCTGTCATTACGAGCAGTACTTC. It is translated as CASNSCHYEQYF.